A selection of T cell receptor beta chains follows, all from one sample in a study of shared clonotypes between healthy human individuals. Data came from immunoSEQ multiplex PCR; TCRdb stores just in-frame clones and leaves some out. The table has approximately 460,000 clones, roughly 80% seen once. The specimen sequenced was PBMCs. These receptors originate from a woman in her 40s in good health. Some clones in this sample may be carry-over from other donors' samples. Both conserved end residues are part of each CDR3. D genes are given only for firm matches. Expanded clones are given a class, and other clones once, few, many or no size at all.

TRBV18	-	-	TRBJ2-3	CASSPGPTTDTQYF	TGTGCCAGCTCACCAGGACCTACGACAGATACGCAGTATTTT
TRBV5-1	-	TRBD1	TRBJ2-7	CASSSGPGGAEQYF	TGCGCCAGCAGCTCCGGCCCAGGGGGCGCCGAGCAGTACTTC
TRBV7-2	few	TRBD2	TRBJ2-7	CASSLAGGRATYEQYF	TGTGCCAGCAGCTTAGCGGGCGGGAGGGCTACCTACGAGCAGTACTTC
TRBV6-5	-	-	TRBJ2-7	CASRRTASSYEQYF	TGTGCCAGCAGGAGGACAGCGAGCTCCTACGAGCAGTACTTC
TRBV6-4	-	-	TRBJ2-2	CASGGRGTGELFF	TGTGCCAGCGGCGGCAGGGGTACCGGGGAGCTGTTTTTT
TRBV5-1	-	TRBD1	TRBJ2-2	CASSLVQGADGELFF	TGCGCCAGCAGCTTGGTGCAGGGGGCTGACGGGGAGCTGTTTTTT
TRBV10-3	-	-	TRBJ2-7	CAIRAGQRTYEQYF	TGTGCCATCCGGGCGGGACAAAGAACCTACGAGCAGTACTTC
TRBV19	-	-	TRBJ1-5	CASSLAPRSGRNQPQHF	TGTGCCAGTAGTTTGGCCCCCAGATCCGGTCGCAATCAGCCCCAGCATTTT
TRBV7-9	-	-	TRBJ2-7	CASSLVAAGGEQYF	TGTGCCAGCAGCTTAGTCGCCGCCGGGGGAGAGCAGTACTTC
TRBV7-8	-	-	TRBJ1-4	CASSLNGGLGEKLFF	TGTGCCAGCAGCTTAAATGGGGGATTGGGTGAAAAACTGTTTTTT
TRBV6-1	few	TRBD2	TRBJ2-1	CASTWGLAPDNEQFF	TGTGCCAGCACCTGGGGACTAGCACCTGACAATGAGCAGTTCTTC
TRBV5-5	-	-	TRBJ2-7	CASSLSENYEQYF	TGTGCCAGCAGCTTGTCGGAAAACTACGAGCAGTACTTC
TRBV7-9	-	TRBD2	TRBJ2-7	CASGDYYYEQYF	TGTGCCAGCGGGGACTACTACTACGAGCAGTACTTC
TRBV9	-	-	TRBJ1-5	CASSVDPYEYQPQHF	TGTGCCAGCAGCGTAGATCCGTACGAGTATCAGCCCCAGCATTTT
TRBV28	few	TRBD2	TRBJ2-7	CASVGGFYEQYF	TGTGCCAGCGTGGGGGGGTTCTACGAGCAGTACTTC
TRBV7-9	-	-	TRBJ2-7	CASSWTQEYEQYF	TGTGCCAGCAGTTGGACCCAGGAATACGAGCAGTACTTC
TRBV2	-	TRBD2	TRBJ2-1	CASSGGLAGGTNEQFF	TGTGCCAGCAGTGGCGGACTAGCGGGGGGTACCAATGAGCAGTTCTTC
TRBV27	few	-	TRBJ1-2	CASSLGGWRGYTF	TGTGCCAGCAGTTTAGGAGGGTGGAGAGGCTACACCTTC
TRBV9	-	-	TRBJ1-1	CASSGRRTGRGTEAFF	TGTGCCAGCAGCGGCCGAAGAACAGGGCGGGGCACTGAAGCTTTCTTT
TRBV27	-	-	TRBJ2-7	CASSIRLLSYEQYF	TGTGCCAGCAGTATAAGATTACTCTCCTACGAGCAGTACTTC
TRBV7-2	many	-	TRBJ1-2	CASTRPRQSTMGYTF	TGTGCCAGCACCAGACCGCGACAGAGCACTATGGGCTACACCTTC
TRBV14	-	-	TRBJ2-4	CASSPAGANWRNIQYF	TGTGCCAGCTCACCGGCAGGGGCTAATTGGCGAAACATTCAGTACTTC
TRBV11-3	-	-	TRBJ2-3	CASSSVTTDTQYF	TGTGCCAGCAGCTCCGTTACCACAGATACGCAGTATTTT
TRBV7-9	-	TRBD1	TRBJ2-3	CASSRLSRGRTDTQYF	TGTGCCAGCAGCCGACTATCGAGGGGGCGCACAGATACGCAGTATTTT
TRBV6-4	-	-	TRBJ2-2	CAIPPSIANTGELFF	TGTGCGATCCCCCCAAGCATCGCGAACACCGGGGAGCTGTTTTTT
TRBV7-2	-	-	TRBJ2-1	CASSLRQGAYNEQFF	TGTGCCAGCAGCTTGCGGCAGGGTGCGTACAATGAGCAGTTCTTC
TRBV5-1	-	-	TRBJ1-2	CASSEQGDYGYTF	TGCGCCAGCAGCGAACAGGGAGACTATGGCTACACCTTC
TRBV5-4	many	TRBD1	TRBJ1-2	CASSLEGGRGYGYTF	TGTGCCAGCAGCTTGGAAGGGGGCCGGGGCTATGGCTACACCTTC
TRBV5-6	few	-	TRBJ1-2	CASSLARGANYGYTF	TGTGCCAGCAGCTTGGCCCGTGGCGCTAACTATGGCTACACCTTC
TRBV7-7	-	TRBD2	TRBJ2-7	CASSPRLAGPYEQYF	TGTGCCAGCAGCCCCCGACTAGCGGGACCCTACGAGCAGTACTTC
TRBV19	-	-	TRBJ2-5	CASSGPGLTQYF	TGTGCCAGTAGTGGGCCAGGGTTAACCCAGTACTTC